This is a list of T cell receptor beta chains from one sample in a study of cytomegalovirus exposure and HLA in healthy donors. This table comes from immunoSEQ multiplex PCR, and its TCRdb copy is limited to in-frame clones, with some not included. The table shows under 150,000 clones, with roughly four fifths occurring only once. Sequenced: PBMCs. All receptors derive from a woman in her 50s in good health and CMV-seronegative. CDR3s leave out the opening cysteine and the closing phenylalanine or tryptophan. The order of the fields is J gene, V gene, CDR3 protein.

TRBJ2-5 | TRBV7-3 | ASSLGRGYQETQY
TRBJ1-2 | TRBV29-1 | SVWEGGNYGYT
TRBJ1-1 | TRBV2 | ASKSASGIPEAF
TRBJ1-2 | TRBV27 | ASSFTRNYGYT
TRBJ1-5 | TRBV6-5 | ASRRGQGRQPQH
TRBJ1-4 | TRBV2 | ASSVEDRDNEKLF
TRBJ2-1 | TRBV2 | ASSELGLAGGGEQF
TRBJ2-2 | TRBV10-3 | AISDHFGLTNTGELF
TRBJ1-6 | TRBV29-1 | SVAGTGRGSSPLH
TRBJ1-2 | TRBV19 | ASSTQTGIDGYT
TRBJ1-1 | TRBV5-1 | ASSSGGTEAF
TRBJ1-2 | TRBV6-1 | ASSEVTRGRSYGYT
TRBJ1-1 | TRBV5-8 | ASSFRGRKTEAF
TRBJ1-2 | TRBV6-1 | ASSEVLQGKGYGYT
TRBJ2-1 | TRBV6-4 | ATDAGTAYNEQF
TRBJ2-7 | TRBV19 | ASSRRGGGAYEQY
TRBJ2-6 | TRBV9 | ASSVESRRPGANVLT
TRBJ1-1 | TRBV28 | ASSLGRAWTEAF
TRBJ2-5 | TRBV5-1 | ASRSPAGGQETQY
TRBJ2-3 | TRBV19 | ASSLGPPGSQY
TRBJ1-4 | TRBV4-1 | ASSLRTVSEKLF
TRBJ2-2 | TRBV7-3 | ASSLQTSVNTGELF
TRBJ1-5 | TRBV13 | ASSFGAPGNQPQH
TRBJ1-6 | TRBV6-6 | ASSQRRSTVYSPLH
TRBJ1-5 | TRBV28 | ASREAGTGGLYSNQPQH
TRBJ1-2 | TRBV11-2 | ASSLTGSWGYT
TRBJ2-3 | TRBV7-2 | ASSFRSGTQY
TRBJ2-1 | TRBV27 | ASSLSGGAYNEQF
TRBJ2-7 | TRBV4-1 | ASSQSSRQSYEQY
TRBJ1-1 | TRBV7-3 | ASSFSSGAGTEAF
TRBJ2-7 | TRBV4-2 | ASSQQTSSYEQY
TRBJ2-5 | TRBV30 | ALLQGGVFRTQY
TRBJ2-1 | TRBV15 | ATSRDRDTYNEQF
TRBJ2-2 | TRBV5-1 | ASSQAGTRNTGELF
TRBJ1-3 | TRBV27 | ASSPIEGVGNTIY
TRBJ1-1 | TRBV6-5 | ASSYSPGPYTEAF
TRBJ2-5 | TRBV7-2 | ASSRDRRETQY
TRBJ2-5 | TRBV15 | ATSRRGGGLVETQY
TRBJ1-1 | TRBV7-9 | ASSLMEQRGRTEAF